Listed below are T cell receptor beta chains from one sample, sequenced in a study of CD8 T cells in ankylosing spondylitis. A single record per CDR3 protein comes from TCRdb applying MiXCR to the 5' RACE reads. This sample has approximately 60,000 distinct CDR3 sequences, with under 7.5% found just once. The sequenced sample was synovial fluid, either unsorted or a sorted T cell fraction (not recorded which). These receptors originate from a male donor with ankylosing spondylitis. Both conserved end residues are part of each CDR3. The D gene is left open where the match is weak. Rows give clone size only sometimes, using once, few, many, or a class for an expanded clone.

size,D,J,V,CDR3,DNA
many,.,TRBJ1-5,TRBV4-1,CASSQDSALGRDGNQPQHF,TGCGCCAGCAGCCAAGATTCGGCTTTGGGGAGAGACGGCAATCAGCCCCAGCATTTT
many,.,TRBJ2-7,TRBV7-2,CASSLASVSYEQYF,TGTGCCAGCAGCTTAGCGTCAGTCTCCTACGAGCAGTACTTC
few,.,TRBJ2-7,TRBV20-1,CSAREGAGVGASEQYF,TGCAGTGCTAGAGAGGGGGCCGGGGTAGGAGCAAGCGAGCAGTACTTC
.,.,TRBJ1-2,TRBV2,CASMRGDGYGYTF,TGTGCCAGCATGAGAGGGGACGGCTATGGCTACACCTTC
many,.,TRBJ1-6,TRBV12-3/TRBV12-4,CASSFSGDGNSPLHF,TGTGCCAGCAGTTTCTCAGGGGACGGGAATTCACCCCTCCACTTT
many,.,TRBJ2-6,TRBV6-5,CASSYGSGANVLTF,TGTGCCAGCAGTTATGGGTCTGGGGCCAACGTCCTGACTTTC
few,TRBD2,TRBJ2-1,TRBV11-2,CASSLDAPSQLAGGHEQFF,TGTGCCAGCAGCTTAGATGCCCCGAGCCAACTAGCGGGAGGACATGAGCAGTTCTTC
.,.,TRBJ1-4,TRBV28,CASSLAGTGEKLFF,TGTGCCAGCAGTTTAGCGGGGACGGGAGAAAAACTGTTTTTT
few,TRBD2,TRBJ2-5,TRBV5-6,CASSLETIAGGETQYF,TGTGCCAGCAGCTTGGAAACAATAGCGGGAGGGGAGACCCAGTACTTC
few,.,TRBJ1-3,TRBV7-2,CASSNAAGPGNTIYF,TGTGCCAGCAGCAACGCGGCCGGGCCTGGAAACACCATATATTTT
many,TRBD1,TRBJ1-4,TRBV28,CASSSEDRGGEKLFF,TGTGCCAGCAGTTCCGAGGACAGGGGAGGAGAAAAACTGTTTTTT
few,.,TRBJ2-7,TRBV4-3,CASSSLAGREQYF,TGCGCCAGCAGCTCCTTGGCCGGCCGGGAGCAGTACTTC
many,.,TRBJ1-5,TRBV12-3/TRBV12-4,CASSRSENQPQHF,TGTGCCAGCAGCAGATCAGAGAATCAGCCCCAGCATTTT
many,TRBD2,TRBJ2-1,TRBV5-1,CASSLVSGTSAREQFF,TGCGCCAGCAGCTTGGTGTCCGGGACTAGCGCCCGGGAGCAGTTCTTC
few,TRBD1,TRBJ1-2,TRBV20-1,CSAETGQGADFYGYTF,TGCAGTGCTGAAACGGGACAGGGGGCCGATTTCTATGGCTACACCTTC
.,.,TRBJ2-3,TRBV2,CASKGSLPPDTQYF,TGTGCCAGCAAGGGATCCCTCCCCCCAGATACGCAGTATTTT
.,TRBD1,TRBJ2-6,TRBV11-1,CASSRDSETGGPSGANVLTF,TGTGCCAGCAGCCGGGATTCCGAGACAGGGGGTCCCTCTGGGGCCAACGTCCTGACTTTC
many,TRBD2,TRBJ2-4,TRBV25-1,CASSGSGRAVRGINIQYF,TGTGCCAGCAGTGGAAGCGGGAGGGCCGTTCGGGGTATAAACATTCAGTACTTC
many,TRBD1,TRBJ2-1,TRBV20-1,CSRQGRDEQFF,TGCAGCAGACAGGGGCGCGATGAGCAGTTCTTC
.,.,TRBJ2-5,TRBV27,CASGGPQGWTETQYF,TGTGCCAGCGGGGGGCCGCAGGGATGGACAGAGACCCAGTACTTC
many,.,TRBJ2-1,TRBV28,CASMEAGAYNEQFF,TGTGCCAGCATGGAAGCGGGCGCCTACAATGAGCAGTTCTTC
many,.,TRBJ1-2,TRBV5-1,CASSLAGGISNGGYGYTF,TGCGCCAGCAGCTTGGCCGGGGGGATCTCAAATGGCGGCTATGGCTACACCTTC
few,TRBD2,TRBJ2-3,TRBV12-5,CASGGTSSTDTQYF,TGTGCTAGTGGCGGGACTAGCAGCACAGATACGCAGTATTTT
few,.,TRBJ1-1,TRBV7-2,CASSVIGLNTEAFF,TGTGCCAGCAGCGTTATCGGGTTGAACACTGAAGCTTTCTTT
many,.,TRBJ2-3,TRBV5-6,CASSLFRGRDTDTQYF,TGTGCCAGCAGCTTGTTCCGGGGCCGTGACACAGATACGCAGTATTTT
many,.,TRBJ1-5,TRBV18,CASSPQEGSNQPQHF,TGTGCCAGCTCACCACAGGAGGGAAGCAATCAGCCCCAGCATTTT
many,TRBD1,TRBJ1-6,TRBV6-1,CASRTGASNSPLHF,TGTGCCAGCAGGACAGGGGCTTCTAATTCACCCCTCCACTTT
many,TRBD2,TRBJ2-2,TRBV29-1,CSVQAGGAGELFF,TGCAGCGTTCAAGCGGGAGGGGCCGGGGAGCTGTTTTTT
few,.,TRBJ2-3,TRBV6-1,CASSPPGLAADDTQYF,TGTGCCAGCAGCCCTCCGGGGCTAGCTGCCGACGATACGCAGTATTTT
many,TRBD1,TRBJ2-5,TRBV12-3/TRBV12-4,CASSETGPETQYF,TGTGCCAGCAGTGAGACAGGGCCAGAGACCCAGTACTTC
few,TRBD1,TRBJ2-2,TRBV7-9,CATRTGNTGELFF,TGTGCCACCCGGACAGGGAACACCGGGGAGCTGTTTTTT
many,.,TRBJ2-3,TRBV2,CASSPTRGLTDTQYF,TGTGCCAGCAGTCCGACCAGAGGGCTCACAGATACGCAGTATTTT
many,.,TRBJ1-4,TRBV28,CASSSLSGQSNEKLFF,TGTGCCAGCAGTTCCCTTAGTGGACAGTCAAATGAAAAACTGTTTTTT
many,.,TRBJ2-3,TRBV9,CASSGLYSTDTQYF,TGTGCCAGCAGCGGATTATACAGCACAGATACGCAGTATTTT
few,.,TRBJ1-5,TRBV19,CASSTHRVEQPQHF,TGTGCCAGTAGTACCCACCGGGTCGAACAGCCCCAGCATTTT
many,.,TRBJ1-1,TRBV7-6,CASSLSRNTRTEAFF,TGTGCCAGCAGCTTGAGTAGGAATACTCGCACTGAAGCTTTCTTT
once,TRBD2,TRBJ2-1,TRBV19,CASSIYPSGDLNEQFF,TGTGCCAGTAGTATCTACCCTAGCGGGGACCTTAATGAGCAGTTCTTC
few,TRBD2,TRBJ2-1,TRBV3-1,CASSQDLAGSYNEQFF,TGTGCCAGCAGCCAAGATCTAGCGGGTTCATACAATGAGCAGTTCTTC
.,.,TRBJ2-7,TRBV3-1,CASSQAPTFEQYF,TGTGCCAGCAGCCAAGCCCCAACTTTCGAGCAGTACTTC
few,TRBD2,TRBJ2-1,TRBV27,CASSFAWEGWGSEQFF,TGTGCCAGCAGTTTCGCCTGGGAGGGGTGGGGGAGTGAGCAGTTCTTC
few,.,TRBJ1-1,TRBV29-1,CSVAQLGAEAFF,TGCAGCGTTGCACAGTTAGGCGCTGAAGCTTTCTTT
.,.,TRBJ1-6,TRBV15,CATSRGGTYNSPLHF,TGTGCCACCAGCAGAGGTGGGACGTATAATTCACCCCTCCACTTT
few,.,TRBJ1-5,TRBV6-2/TRBV6-3,CASSRSGLSNQPQHF,TGTGCCAGCAGCCGATCAGGGTTAAGCAATCAGCCCCAGCATTTT
many,.,TRBJ2-5,TRBV6-2/TRBV6-3,CASSYLLGETQYF,TGTGCCAGCAGTTACCTCCTTGGGGAGACCCAGTACTTC
many,.,TRBJ2-5,TRBV24-1,CATSDPGEYQETQYF,TGTGCCACCAGTGATCCCGGGGAGTACCAAGAGACCCAGTACTTC
many,.,TRBJ2-7,TRBV4-1,CASSQEWGVGAIISYEQYF,TGCGCCAGCAGCCAAGAGTGGGGGGTGGGGGCGATTATTAGCTACGAGCAGTACTTC
many,TRBD1,TRBJ1-1,TRBV4-1,CASSRLGQGRTEAFF,TGCGCCAGCAGCCGACTGGGACAGGGGAGAACTGAAGCTTTCTTT
many,.,TRBJ2-7,TRBV24-1,CATSGSGLGSYEQYF,TGTGCCACCAGTGGCAGCGGCCTTGGTTCTTACGAGCAGTACTTC
many,TRBD2,TRBJ2-1,TRBV28,CASSLFTASGGDEQFF,TGTGCCAGCAGTTTATTTACGGCTAGCGGGGGGGATGAGCAGTTCTTC
.,TRBD1,TRBJ2-5,TRBV5-1,CASCPSSGGGETQYF,TGCGCCAGCTGCCCGTCGTCAGGGGGCGGAGAGACCCAGTACTTC
few,TRBD2,TRBJ2-1,TRBV2,CASSNTPGLANYNEQFF,TGTGCCAGCAGTAACACCCCGGGACTAGCGAACTACAATGAGCAGTTCTTC
.,.,TRBJ2-1,TRBV30,CAWSAGAGEQFF,TGTGCCTGGAGTGCGGGAGCCGGTGAGCAGTTCTTC
many,TRBD1,TRBJ1-5,TRBV20-1,CSARLPGQGLQPQHF,TGCAGTGCTAGGTTACCGGGACAGGGGCTCCAGCCCCAGCATTTT
many,.,TRBJ2-3,TRBV20-1,CSARDPANTQYF,TGCAGTGCTAGAGATCCGGCTAATACGCAGTATTTT
many,.,TRBJ2-1,TRBV29-1,CSVGGNNEQFF,TGCAGCGTTGGGGGGAACAATGAGCAGTTCTTC
many,.,TRBJ2-7,TRBV20-1,CSARDPTVAGDEQYF,TGCAGTGCTAGAGATCCGACAGTGGCCGGGGACGAGCAGTACTTC
few,TRBD2,TRBJ2-3,TRBV27,CASSLSQTSGRTDTQYF,TGTGCCAGCAGTTTATCGCAGACTAGCGGGAGGACAGATACGCAGTATTTT
many,TRBD1,TRBJ2-7,TRBV18,CASSQDRDEQYF,TGTGCCAGCTCACAGGACAGGGACGAGCAGTACTTC
many,.,TRBJ2-7,TRBV29-1,CSVIKARGKSYEQYF,TGCAGCGTTATTAAGGCCAGAGGGAAAAGCTACGAGCAGTACTTC